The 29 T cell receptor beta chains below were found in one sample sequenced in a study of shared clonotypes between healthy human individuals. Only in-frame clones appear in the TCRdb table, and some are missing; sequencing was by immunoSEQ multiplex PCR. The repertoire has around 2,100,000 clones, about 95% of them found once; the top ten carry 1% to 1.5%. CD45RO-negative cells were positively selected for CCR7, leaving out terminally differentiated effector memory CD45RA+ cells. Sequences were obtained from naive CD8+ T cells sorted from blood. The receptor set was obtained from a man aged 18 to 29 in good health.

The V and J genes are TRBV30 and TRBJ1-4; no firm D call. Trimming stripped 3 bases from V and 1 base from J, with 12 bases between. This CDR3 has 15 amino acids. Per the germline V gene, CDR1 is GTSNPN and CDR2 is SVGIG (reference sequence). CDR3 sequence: CAWSPTGLTNEKLFF. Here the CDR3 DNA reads TGTGCCTGGAGCCCTACCGGGCTAACTAATGAAAAACTGTTTTTT.

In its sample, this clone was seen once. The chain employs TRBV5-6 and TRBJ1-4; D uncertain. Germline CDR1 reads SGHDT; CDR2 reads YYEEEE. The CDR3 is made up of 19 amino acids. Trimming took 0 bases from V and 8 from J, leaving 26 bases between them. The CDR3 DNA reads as TGTGCCAGCAGCTTGGGGAGGACCGAGAGGGCTAATGTTTTGGAAAAACTGTTTTTT. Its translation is CASSLGRTERANVLEKLFF.

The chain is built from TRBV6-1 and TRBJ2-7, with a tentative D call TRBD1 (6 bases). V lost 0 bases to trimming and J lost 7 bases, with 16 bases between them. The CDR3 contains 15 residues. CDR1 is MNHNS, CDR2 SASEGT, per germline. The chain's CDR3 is CASSEALGAPPEQYF. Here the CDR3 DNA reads TGTGCCAGCAGTGAAGCGTTGGGGGCACCCCCGGAGCAGTACTTC.

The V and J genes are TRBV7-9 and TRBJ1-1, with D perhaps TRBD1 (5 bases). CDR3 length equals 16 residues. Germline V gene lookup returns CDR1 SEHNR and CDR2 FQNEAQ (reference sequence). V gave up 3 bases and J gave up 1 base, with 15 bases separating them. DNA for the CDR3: TGTGCCAGCAGCTTTTGGAATCAGGGTGAGAACACTGAAGCTTTCTTT. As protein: CASSFWNQGENTEAFF.

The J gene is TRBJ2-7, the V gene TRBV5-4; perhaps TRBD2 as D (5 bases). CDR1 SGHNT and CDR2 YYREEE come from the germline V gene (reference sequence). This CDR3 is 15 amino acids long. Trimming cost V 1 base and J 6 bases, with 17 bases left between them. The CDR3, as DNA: TGTGCCAGCAGCTTGTTGGGGTCCGGGATCCCCGAGCAGTACTTC. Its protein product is CASSLLGSGIPEQYF.

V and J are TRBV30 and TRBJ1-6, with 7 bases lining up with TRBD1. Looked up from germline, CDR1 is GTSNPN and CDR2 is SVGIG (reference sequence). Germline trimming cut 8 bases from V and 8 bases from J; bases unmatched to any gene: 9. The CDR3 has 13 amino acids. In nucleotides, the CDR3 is TGTGCCGGGATCCGGGACAGCTATTCACCCCTCCACTTT. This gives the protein CAGIRDSYSPLHF.

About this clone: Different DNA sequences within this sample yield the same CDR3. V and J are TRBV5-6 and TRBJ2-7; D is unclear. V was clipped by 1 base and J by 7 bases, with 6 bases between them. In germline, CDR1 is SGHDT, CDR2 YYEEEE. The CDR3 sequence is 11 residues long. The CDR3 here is CASSLQGEQYF. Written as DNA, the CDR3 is TGTGCCAGCAGCTTGCAAGGTGAGCAGTACTTC.

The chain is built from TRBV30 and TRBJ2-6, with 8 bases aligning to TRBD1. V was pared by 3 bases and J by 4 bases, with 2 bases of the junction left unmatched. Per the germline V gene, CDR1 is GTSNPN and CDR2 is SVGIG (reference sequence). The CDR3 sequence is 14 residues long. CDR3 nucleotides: TGTGCCTGGAGGGGACAGGCAGGGGCCAACGTCCTGACTTTC. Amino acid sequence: CAWRGQAGANVLTF.

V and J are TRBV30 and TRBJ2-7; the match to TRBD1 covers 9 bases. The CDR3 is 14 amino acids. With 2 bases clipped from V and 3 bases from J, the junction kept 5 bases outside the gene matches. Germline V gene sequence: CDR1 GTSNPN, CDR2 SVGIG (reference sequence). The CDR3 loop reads CAWSHRDRDYEQYF. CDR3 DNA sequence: TGTGCCTGGAGTCACCGGGACAGGGACTACGAGCAGTACTTC.

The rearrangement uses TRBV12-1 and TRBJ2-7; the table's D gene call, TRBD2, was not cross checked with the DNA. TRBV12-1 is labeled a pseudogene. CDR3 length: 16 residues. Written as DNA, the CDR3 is TGTGCCAGCAGCTCCCCCCAGGGGAGGGCCTCCTACGAGCAGTACTTC. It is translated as CASSSPQGRASYEQYF.

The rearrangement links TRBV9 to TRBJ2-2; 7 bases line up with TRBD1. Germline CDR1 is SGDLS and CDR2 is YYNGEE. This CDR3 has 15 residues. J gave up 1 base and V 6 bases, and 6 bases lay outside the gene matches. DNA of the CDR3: TGTGCCAGCACCACCCGACAGGGGAACACCGGGGAGCTGTTTTTT. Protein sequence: CASTTRQGNTGELFF.

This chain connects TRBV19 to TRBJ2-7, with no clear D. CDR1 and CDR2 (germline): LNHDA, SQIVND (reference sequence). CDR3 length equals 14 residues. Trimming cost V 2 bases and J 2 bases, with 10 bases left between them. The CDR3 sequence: CASSITQYAYEQYF. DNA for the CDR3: TGTGCCAGTAGTATAACCCAGTATGCCTACGAGCAGTACTTC. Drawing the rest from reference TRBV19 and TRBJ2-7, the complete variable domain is DGGITQSPKYLFRKEGQNVTLSCEQNLNHDAMYWYRQDPGQGLRLIYYSQIVNDFQKGDIAEGYSVSREKKESFPLTVTSAQKNPTAFYLCASSITQYAYEQYFGPGTRLTVT.

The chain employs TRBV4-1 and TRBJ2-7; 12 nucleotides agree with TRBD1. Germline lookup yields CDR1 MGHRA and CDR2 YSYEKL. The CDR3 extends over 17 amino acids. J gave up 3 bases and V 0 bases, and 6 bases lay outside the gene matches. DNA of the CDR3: TGCGCCAGCAGCCAAGATCTAGGGACAGGGGGCCTCTACGAGCAGTACTTC. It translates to CASSQDLGTGGLYEQYF.

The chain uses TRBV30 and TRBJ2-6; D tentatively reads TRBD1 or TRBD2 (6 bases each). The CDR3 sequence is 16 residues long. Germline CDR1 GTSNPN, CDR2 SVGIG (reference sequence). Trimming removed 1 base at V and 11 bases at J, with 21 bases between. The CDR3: CAWSELGGETRDVLTF. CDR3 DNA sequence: TGTGCCTGGAGTGAATTGGGGGGCGAGACGAGGGACGTCCTGACTTTC.

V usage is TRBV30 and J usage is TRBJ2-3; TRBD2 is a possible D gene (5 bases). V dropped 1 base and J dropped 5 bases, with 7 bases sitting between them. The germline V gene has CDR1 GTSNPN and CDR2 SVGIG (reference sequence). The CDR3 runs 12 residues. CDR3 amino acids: CAWSEAGDTQYF. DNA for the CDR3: TGTGCCTGGAGTGAGGCGGGAGATACGCAGTATTTT.

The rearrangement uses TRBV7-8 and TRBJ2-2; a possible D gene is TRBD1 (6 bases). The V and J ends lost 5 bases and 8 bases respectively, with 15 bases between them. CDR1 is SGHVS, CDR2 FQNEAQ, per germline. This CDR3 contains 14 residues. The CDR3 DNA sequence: TGTGCCAGCAGCGGGTGGACAGAAATGGGGGAGCTGTTTTTT. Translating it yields CASSGWTEMGELFF.

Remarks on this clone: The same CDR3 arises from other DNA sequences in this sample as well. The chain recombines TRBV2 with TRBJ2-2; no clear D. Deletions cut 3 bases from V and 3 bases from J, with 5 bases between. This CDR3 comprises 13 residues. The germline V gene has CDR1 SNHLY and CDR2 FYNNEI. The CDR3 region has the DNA TGTGCCAGCAGTGATGGGGACACCGGGGAGCTGTTTTTT. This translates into CASSDGDTGELFF.

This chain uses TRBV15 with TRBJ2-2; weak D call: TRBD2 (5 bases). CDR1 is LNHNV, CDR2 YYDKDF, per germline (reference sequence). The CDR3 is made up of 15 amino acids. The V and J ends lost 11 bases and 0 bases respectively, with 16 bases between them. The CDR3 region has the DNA TGTGCCGGGCGGCGGGCCCGAGCGAACACCGGGGAGCTGTTTTTT. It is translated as CAGRRARANTGELFF.

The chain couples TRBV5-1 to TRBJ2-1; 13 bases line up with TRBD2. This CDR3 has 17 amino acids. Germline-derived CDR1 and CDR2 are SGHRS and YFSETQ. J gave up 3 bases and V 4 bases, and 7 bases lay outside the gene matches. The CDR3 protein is CASSPGLAGTNYNEQFF. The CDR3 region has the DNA TGCGCCAGCAGCCCGGGACTAGCGGGGACGAACTACAATGAGCAGTTCTTC.

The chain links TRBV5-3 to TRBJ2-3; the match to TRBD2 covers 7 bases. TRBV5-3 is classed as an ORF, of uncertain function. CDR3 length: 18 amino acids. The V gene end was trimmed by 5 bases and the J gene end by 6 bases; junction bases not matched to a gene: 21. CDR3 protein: CARRRPLLAPKGWDTQYF. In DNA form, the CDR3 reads TGTGCCAGAAGGCGCCCTTTACTAGCGCCTAAGGGGTGGGATACGCAGTATTTT.

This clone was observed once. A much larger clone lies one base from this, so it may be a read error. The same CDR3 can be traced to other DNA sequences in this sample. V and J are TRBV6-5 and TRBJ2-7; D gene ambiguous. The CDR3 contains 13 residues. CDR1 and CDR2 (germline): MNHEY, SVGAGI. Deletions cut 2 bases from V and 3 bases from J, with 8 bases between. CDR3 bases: TGTGCCAGCAGTTACGGGCCGGGCTACGAGCAGTACTTC. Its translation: CASSYGPGYEQYF.

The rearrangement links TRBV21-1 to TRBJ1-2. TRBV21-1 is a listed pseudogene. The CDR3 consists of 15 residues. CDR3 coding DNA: TGTGCCAGCAGCCAGAGAAGGGAAAAGAACTATGGCTACACCTTC. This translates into CASSQRREKNYGYTF.

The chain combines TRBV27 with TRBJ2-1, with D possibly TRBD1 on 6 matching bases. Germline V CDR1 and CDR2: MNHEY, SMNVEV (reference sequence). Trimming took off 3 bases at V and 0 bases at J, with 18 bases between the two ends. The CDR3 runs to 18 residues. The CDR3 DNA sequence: TGTGCCAGCAGTTTCACCTTACAGGGCTGGAGCTCCTACAATGAGCAGTTCTTC. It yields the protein CASSFTLQGWSSYNEQFF.

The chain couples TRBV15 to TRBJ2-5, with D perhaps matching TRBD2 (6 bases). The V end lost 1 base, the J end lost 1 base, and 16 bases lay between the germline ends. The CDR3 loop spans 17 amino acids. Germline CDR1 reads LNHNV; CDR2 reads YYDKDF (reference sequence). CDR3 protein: CATSRGGTLRPQETQYF. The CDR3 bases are TGTGCCACCAGCAGAGGCGGGACTCTGCGACCCCAAGAGACCCAGTACTTC.

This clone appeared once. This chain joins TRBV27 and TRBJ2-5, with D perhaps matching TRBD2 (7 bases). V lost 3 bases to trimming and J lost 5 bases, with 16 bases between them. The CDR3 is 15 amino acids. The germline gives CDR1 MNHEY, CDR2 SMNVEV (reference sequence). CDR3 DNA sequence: TGTGCCAGCAGTTTTCAAACGGGGGGCTTGGAGACCCAGTACTTC. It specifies CASSFQTGGLETQYF.

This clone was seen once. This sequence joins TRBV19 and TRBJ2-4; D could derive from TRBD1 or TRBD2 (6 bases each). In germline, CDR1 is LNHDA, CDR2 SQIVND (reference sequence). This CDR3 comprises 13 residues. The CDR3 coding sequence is TGTGTTTCAGGGGAGGTAGGCAAAAACATTCAGTACTTC. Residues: CVSGEVGKNIQYF.

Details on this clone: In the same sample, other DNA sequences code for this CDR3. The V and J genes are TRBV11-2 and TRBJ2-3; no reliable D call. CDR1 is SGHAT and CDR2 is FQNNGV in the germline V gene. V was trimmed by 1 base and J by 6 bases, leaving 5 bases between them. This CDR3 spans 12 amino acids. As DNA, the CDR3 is TGTGCCAGCAGCTTAGTTTGGGATACGCAGTATTTT. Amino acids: CASSLVWDTQYF.

CDR3 sequence (DNA): TGTGCCTGGAGTGACACATTGGAAAAACTGTTTTTT. This encodes CAWSDTLEKLFF. This chain uses TRBV30 with TRBJ1-4; unclear D gene. The CDR3 extends over 12 amino acids. Trimming stripped 1 base from V and 8 bases from J, with 8 bases between. CDR1 and CDR2 (germline): GTSNPN, SVGIG (reference sequence).

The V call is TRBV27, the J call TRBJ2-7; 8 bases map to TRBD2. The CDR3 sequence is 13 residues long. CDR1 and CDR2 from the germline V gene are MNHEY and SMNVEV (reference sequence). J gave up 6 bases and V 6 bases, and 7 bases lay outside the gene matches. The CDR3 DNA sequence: TGTGCCAGCAGCCTTGGACTAGCTGGCGAGCAGTACTTC. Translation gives CASSLGLAGEQYF.